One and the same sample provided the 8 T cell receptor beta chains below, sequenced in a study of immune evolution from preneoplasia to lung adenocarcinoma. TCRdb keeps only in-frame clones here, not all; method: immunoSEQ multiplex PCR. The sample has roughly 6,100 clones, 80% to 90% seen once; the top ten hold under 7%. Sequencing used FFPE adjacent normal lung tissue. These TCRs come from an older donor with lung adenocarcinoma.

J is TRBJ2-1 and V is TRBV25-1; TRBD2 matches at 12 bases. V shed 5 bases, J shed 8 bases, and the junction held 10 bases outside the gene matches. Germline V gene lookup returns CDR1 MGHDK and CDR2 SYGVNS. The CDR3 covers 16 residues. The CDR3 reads CASSSARTSGVDEQFF. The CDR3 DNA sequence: TGTGCCAGCAGTTCAGCGAGGACTAGCGGGGTCGATGAGCAGTTCTTC.

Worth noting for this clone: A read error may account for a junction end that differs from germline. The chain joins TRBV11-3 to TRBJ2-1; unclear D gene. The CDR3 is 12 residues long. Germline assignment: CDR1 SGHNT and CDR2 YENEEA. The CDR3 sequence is CASSSSSNEQFF. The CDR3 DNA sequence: TGTGCCAGCAGTTCATCCTCCAATGAGCAGTTCTTC.

The CDR3 region has the DNA TGTGCCAGCAGCTTAGGTCAGGGTCGGACCTCTGGGGAGCAGTACTTC. Residues: CASSLGQGRTSGEQYF. The chain has TRBV11-3 and TRBJ2-7; D may be TRBD1 (5 bases). The CDR3 totals 16 residues. CDR1 is SGHNT and CDR2 is YENEEA in the germline V gene. V was trimmed by 1 base and J by 7 bases, leaving 20 bases between them.

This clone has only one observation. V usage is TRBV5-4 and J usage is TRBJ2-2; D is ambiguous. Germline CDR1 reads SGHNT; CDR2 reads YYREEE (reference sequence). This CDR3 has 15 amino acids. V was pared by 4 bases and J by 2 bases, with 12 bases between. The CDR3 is CASSPKTSNTGELFF. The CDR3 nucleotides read TGTGCCAGCAGCCCGAAGACTTCAAACACCGGGGAGCTGTTTTTT.

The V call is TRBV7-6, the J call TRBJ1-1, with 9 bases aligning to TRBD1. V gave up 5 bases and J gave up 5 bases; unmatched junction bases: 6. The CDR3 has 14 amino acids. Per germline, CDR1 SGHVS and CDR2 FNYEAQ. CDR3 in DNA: TGTGCCAGCAGCCCGGGACAGGGAAATACTGAAGCTTTCTTT. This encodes CASSPGQGNTEAFF.

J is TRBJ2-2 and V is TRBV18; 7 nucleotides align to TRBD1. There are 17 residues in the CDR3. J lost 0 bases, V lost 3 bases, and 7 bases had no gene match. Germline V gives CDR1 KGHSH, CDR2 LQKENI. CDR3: CASSPRPGQTNTGELFF. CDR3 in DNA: TGTGCCAGCTCACCCCGACCGGGACAGACGAACACCGGGGAGCTGTTTTTT.

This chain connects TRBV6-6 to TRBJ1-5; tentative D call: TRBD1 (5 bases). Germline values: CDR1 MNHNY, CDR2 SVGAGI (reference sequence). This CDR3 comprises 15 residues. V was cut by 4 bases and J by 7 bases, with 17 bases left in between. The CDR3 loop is CASSFQGLETQPQHF. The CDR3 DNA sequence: TGTGCCAGCAGTTTTCAGGGCTTAGAGACACAGCCCCAGCATTTT.

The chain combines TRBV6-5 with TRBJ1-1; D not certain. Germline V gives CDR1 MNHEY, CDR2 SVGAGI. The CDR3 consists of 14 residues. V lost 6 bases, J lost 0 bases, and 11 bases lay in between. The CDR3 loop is CASRRASMNTEAFF. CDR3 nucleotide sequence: TGTGCCAGCAGACGAGCATCCATGAACACTGAAGCTTTCTTT.